The rows below give T cell receptor beta chains drawn from one sample of a study of shared clonotypes between healthy human individuals. The method was immunoSEQ multiplex PCR; TCRdb's version includes in-frame clones alone and lacks a portion of them. The table lists 80,000 to 100,000 clones, 60% to 75% of them singletons. The sequencing input was memory CD8+ T cells sorted from blood. The receptors here all came from a man aged 25-45 years in good health. CDR3s include the opening cysteine and the closing phenylalanine or tryptophan. Fields, in order: J gene, D gene, clone size, V gene, CDR3 protein, CDR3 DNA. D genes are given only for firm matches. Only some rows state a clone size, as once, few, many or a class for expanded clones.

J gene: TRBJ2-7; D gene: TRBD1; clone size: NA; V gene: TRBV7-9; CDR3 protein: CASSQEQGAYEQYF; CDR3 DNA: TGCGCCAGCAGCCAAGAGCAGGGGGCATACGAGCAGTACTTC
J gene: TRBJ1-4; D gene: NA; clone size: NA; V gene: TRBV28; CDR3 protein: CASSLSGINEKLFF; CDR3 DNA: TGTGCCAGCAGTTTAAGCGGGATAAATGAAAAACTGTTTTTT
J gene: TRBJ1-5; D gene: TRBD1; clone size: NA; V gene: TRBV13; CDR3 protein: CASTRTGGHQPQHF; CDR3 DNA: TGTGCCAGCACTAGGACAGGGGGGCATCAGCCCCAGCATTTT
J gene: TRBJ2-3; D gene: NA; clone size: NA; V gene: TRBV11-3; CDR3 protein: CASSQGGGATQYF; CDR3 DNA: TGTGCCAGCAGCCAGGGGGGCGGGGCGACGCAGTATTTT
J gene: TRBJ2-2; D gene: NA; clone size: NA; V gene: TRBV11-3; CDR3 protein: CASSRGPDTGELFF; CDR3 DNA: TGTGCCAGCAGCCGGGGGCCGGACACCGGGGAGCTGTTTTTT
J gene: TRBJ1-2; D gene: NA; clone size: NA; V gene: TRBV4-3; CDR3 protein: CASSQEVLGNYGYTF; CDR3 DNA: TGCGCCAGCAGCCAAGAAGTCTTGGGTAACTATGGCTACACCTTC
J gene: TRBJ2-6; D gene: NA; clone size: NA; V gene: TRBV4-3; CDR3 protein: CASSQDLGTGANVLTF; CDR3 DNA: TGCGCCAGCAGCCAAGATCTGGGCACTGGGGCCAACGTCCTGACTTTC
J gene: TRBJ2-7; D gene: NA; clone size: NA; V gene: TRBV5-1; CDR3 protein: CASSLSNEQYF; CDR3 DNA: TGCGCCAGCAGCTTATCGAACGAGCAGTACTTC
J gene: TRBJ2-3; D gene: NA; clone size: NA; V gene: TRBV6-4; CDR3 protein: CASSPGAGDGGDTQYF; CDR3 DNA: TGTGCCAGCAGTCCTGGGGCCGGGGACGGAGGTGATACGCAGTATTTT
J gene: TRBJ2-1; D gene: NA; clone size: NA; V gene: TRBV27; CDR3 protein: CASSSRAFSDFYNEQFF; CDR3 DNA: TGTGCCAGCAGTTCTAGGGCATTTAGCGACTTCTACAATGAGCAGTTCTTC
J gene: TRBJ2-7; D gene: NA; clone size: NA; V gene: TRBV18; CDR3 protein: CASSPVGSSYEQYF; CDR3 DNA: TGTGCCAGCTCACCGGTGGGGAGCTCCTACGAGCAGTACTTC
J gene: TRBJ2-6; D gene: TRBD1; clone size: NA; V gene: TRBV7-3; CDR3 protein: CASSSQGVVSSGANVLTF; CDR3 DNA: TGTGCCAGCAGCTCACAGGGGGTGGTAAGCTCTGGGGCCAACGTCCTGACTTTC
J gene: TRBJ1-1; D gene: NA; clone size: NA; V gene: TRBV5-4; CDR3 protein: CASSPEGRGTEAFF; CDR3 DNA: TGTGCCAGCAGCCCCGAGGGCAGGGGCACTGAAGCTTTCTTT
J gene: TRBJ1-2; D gene: NA; clone size: few; V gene: TRBV7-2; CDR3 protein: CASSPEAVYGYTF; CDR3 DNA: TGTGCCAGCAGCCCAGAGGCGGTCTATGGCTACACCTTC
J gene: TRBJ2-1; D gene: TRBD2; clone size: few; V gene: TRBV18; CDR3 protein: CASSQTSGTYNEQFF; CDR3 DNA: TGTGCCAGCTCACAGACTAGCGGAACCTACAATGAGCAGTTCTTC
J gene: TRBJ2-1; D gene: NA; clone size: NA; V gene: TRBV11-2; CDR3 protein: CASSFGAAEQFF; CDR3 DNA: TGTGCCAGCAGCTTCGGAGCGGCTGAGCAGTTCTTC
J gene: TRBJ1-3; D gene: NA; clone size: NA; V gene: TRBV25-1; CDR3 protein: CASSPIDRSSGNTIYF; CDR3 DNA: TGTGCCAGCAGTCCAATCGACAGGAGCTCTGGAAACACCATATATTTT
J gene: TRBJ1-5; D gene: NA; clone size: NA; V gene: TRBV28; CDR3 protein: CASSLMTDSSNQPQHF; CDR3 DNA: TGTGCCAGCAGTTTGATGACAGACTCTAGCAATCAGCCCCAGCATTTT
J gene: TRBJ2-3; D gene: TRBD2; clone size: NA; V gene: TRBV9; CDR3 protein: CASSPGTSGSSADTQYF; CDR3 DNA: TGTGCCAGCAGCCCCGGGACTAGCGGGAGTTCGGCAGATACGCAGTATTTT
J gene: TRBJ2-1; D gene: TRBD2; clone size: NA; V gene: TRBV2; CDR3 protein: CASRSSSGNLGYNEQFF; CDR3 DNA: TGTGCCAGCAGGTCTTCTAGCGGGAACTTAGGGTACAATGAGCAGTTCTTC
J gene: TRBJ2-1; D gene: NA; clone size: NA; V gene: TRBV27; CDR3 protein: CASSPNNGDEQFF; CDR3 DNA: TGTGCCAGCAGTCCAAACAACGGGGATGAGCAGTTCTTC
J gene: TRBJ2-6; D gene: NA; clone size: few; V gene: TRBV11-2; CDR3 protein: CASSHIRGTGANVLTF; CDR3 DNA: TGTGCCAGCAGCCATATCCGGGGAACGGGGGCCAACGTCCTGACTTTC
J gene: TRBJ2-1; D gene: TRBD2; clone size: NA; V gene: TRBV28; CDR3 protein: CASSLLLAGSNEQFF; CDR3 DNA: TGTGCCAGCAGCCTTCTTCTAGCGGGGTCCAATGAGCAGTTCTTC
J gene: TRBJ1-1; D gene: NA; clone size: NA; V gene: TRBV30; CDR3 protein: CAWGGGVNTEAFF; CDR3 DNA: TGTGCCTGGGGGGGAGGCGTGAACACTGAAGCTTTCTTT
J gene: TRBJ2-5; D gene: NA; clone size: NA; V gene: TRBV15; CDR3 protein: CATSRDNAEGETQYF; CDR3 DNA: TGTGCCACCAGCAGAGATAATGCGGAGGGGGAGACCCAGTACTTC
J gene: TRBJ2-7; D gene: TRBD1; clone size: NA; V gene: TRBV28; CDR3 protein: CASRRTGVTYEQYF; CDR3 DNA: TGTGCCAGCAGAAGGACAGGGGTAACCTACGAGCAGTACTTC
J gene: TRBJ2-4; D gene: TRBD2; clone size: NA; V gene: TRBV12-5; CDR3 protein: CASAQTSGRYKNIQYF; CDR3 DNA: TGTGCTAGTGCCCAGACTAGCGGGAGGTACAAAAACATTCAGTACTTC
J gene: TRBJ2-1; D gene: TRBD1; clone size: NA; V gene: TRBV28; CDR3 protein: CASSRRDRGNEQFF; CDR3 DNA: TGTGCCAGCAGCCGCCGGGACAGGGGCAATGAGCAGTTCTTC
J gene: TRBJ2-7; D gene: NA; clone size: NA; V gene: TRBV20-1; CDR3 protein: CSATWDSQQYF; CDR3 DNA: TGCAGTGCCACCTGGGATTCCCAGCAGTACTTC
J gene: TRBJ1-2; D gene: NA; clone size: NA; V gene: TRBV19; CDR3 protein: CASSITHFNYGYTF; CDR3 DNA: TGTGCCAGTAGTATAACACACTTTAACTATGGCTACACCTTC
J gene: TRBJ2-2; D gene: NA; clone size: many; V gene: TRBV6-4; CDR3 protein: CASSDSVGTGELFF; CDR3 DNA: TGTGCCAGCAGTGACTCCGTCGGCACCGGGGAGCTGTTTTTT
J gene: TRBJ2-7; D gene: TRBD1; clone size: few; V gene: TRBV19; CDR3 protein: CASSHWGQGAYEQYF; CDR3 DNA: TGTGCCAGTAGCCACTGGGGACAGGGTGCCTACGAGCAGTACTTC
J gene: TRBJ2-7; D gene: NA; clone size: once; V gene: TRBV6-1; CDR3 protein: CASSPISGYEQYF; CDR3 DNA: TGTGCCAGCAGCCCCATATCAGGCTACGAGCAGTACTTC
J gene: TRBJ2-5; D gene: NA; clone size: NA; V gene: TRBV20-1; CDR3 protein: CSAARETQYF; CDR3 DNA: TGCAGTGCTGCCCGAGAGACCCAGTACTTC
J gene: TRBJ2-7; D gene: NA; clone size: few; V gene: TRBV5-8; CDR3 protein: CASTARAPRDEQYF; CDR3 DNA: TGTGCCAGCACGGCTAGGGCACCGCGGGACGAGCAGTACTTC
J gene: TRBJ2-6; D gene: TRBD1; clone size: NA; V gene: TRBV6-1; CDR3 protein: CASRTGSSGANVLTF; CDR3 DNA: TGTGCCAGCAGGACAGGGAGCTCTGGGGCCAACGTCCTGACTTTC
J gene: TRBJ1-1; D gene: NA; clone size: NA; V gene: TRBV5-6; CDR3 protein: CASSLGYLNTEAFF; CDR3 DNA: TGTGCCAGCAGCTTGGGGTATTTGAACACTGAAGCTTTCTTT
J gene: TRBJ2-1; D gene: TRBD1; clone size: once; V gene: TRBV6-1; CDR3 protein: CASRGQGSDNEQFF; CDR3 DNA: TGTGCCAGCAGGGGACAGGGGAGTGACAATGAGCAGTTCTTC
J gene: TRBJ1-3; D gene: TRBD1; clone size: NA; V gene: TRBV7-2; CDR3 protein: CASSFIPGQGSGNTIYF; CDR3 DNA: TGTGCCAGCAGCTTTATCCCGGGACAGGGCTCTGGAAACACCATATATTTT
J gene: TRBJ2-7; D gene: NA; clone size: NA; V gene: TRBV13; CDR3 protein: CASQKGGHEQYF; CDR3 DNA: TGTGCCAGCCAAAAGGGGGGCCACGAGCAGTACTTC
J gene: TRBJ2-3; D gene: NA; clone size: NA; V gene: TRBV28; CDR3 protein: CASSLQQSTDTQYF; CDR3 DNA: TGTGCCAGCAGTTTACAACAGAGCACAGATACGCAGTATTTT
J gene: TRBJ2-7; D gene: NA; clone size: NA; V gene: TRBV5-4; CDR3 protein: CASSLDQGYEQYF; CDR3 DNA: TGTGCCAGCAGCTTGGATCAGGGTTACGAGCAGTACTTC
J gene: TRBJ2-7; D gene: TRBD1; clone size: NA; V gene: TRBV28; CDR3 protein: CASSFGTGGGLPEQYF; CDR3 DNA: TGTGCCAGCAGTTTTGGGACAGGGGGCGGGTTGCCCGAGCAGTACTTC
J gene: TRBJ2-3; D gene: TRBD2; clone size: NA; V gene: TRBV6-4; CDR3 protein: CASSSTSGRADTQYF; CDR3 DNA: TGTGCCAGCAGTTCGACTAGCGGGAGGGCAGATACGCAGTATTTT
J gene: TRBJ2-7; D gene: NA; clone size: NA; V gene: TRBV18; CDR3 protein: CASSLPLYEQYF; CDR3 DNA: TGTGCCAGCTCACTTCCCCTCTACGAGCAGTACTTC
J gene: TRBJ2-7; D gene: NA; clone size: NA; V gene: TRBV5-1; CDR3 protein: CASSLERAYEQYF; CDR3 DNA: TGCGCCAGCAGCTTGGAACGAGCCTACGAGCAGTACTTC
J gene: TRBJ2-7; D gene: NA; clone size: NA; V gene: TRBV27; CDR3 protein: CASSPRHFNYEQYF; CDR3 DNA: TGTGCCAGCAGTCCAAGACATTTTAACTACGAGCAGTACTTC
J gene: TRBJ2-1; D gene: NA; clone size: once; V gene: TRBV30; CDR3 protein: CAWITRVNNEQFF; CDR3 DNA: TGTGCCTGGATTACCCGGGTTAACAATGAGCAGTTCTTC
J gene: TRBJ2-1; D gene: TRBD2; clone size: NA; V gene: TRBV12-5; CDR3 protein: CASGLTTSASSYNEQFF; CDR3 DNA: TGTGCTAGTGGTTTGACTACTAGCGCAAGCTCCTACAATGAGCAGTTCTTC
J gene: TRBJ2-5; D gene: NA; clone size: NA; V gene: TRBV6-5; CDR3 protein: CASRPPGEETQYF; CDR3 DNA: TGTGCCAGCAGACCGCCAGGGGAAGAGACCCAGTACTTC
J gene: TRBJ1-3; D gene: TRBD1; clone size: many; V gene: TRBV18; CDR3 protein: CASSPSDRGHTIYF; CDR3 DNA: TGTGCCAGCTCACCGTCGGACAGGGGCCACACCATATATTTT
J gene: TRBJ1-2; D gene: NA; clone size: few; V gene: TRBV6-5; CDR3 protein: CASSYSNVGDGYTF; CDR3 DNA: TGTGCCAGCAGTTACTCGAATGTAGGTGATGGCTACACCTTC
J gene: TRBJ2-5; D gene: NA; clone size: NA; V gene: TRBV5-4; CDR3 protein: CASSSPGAQETQYF; CDR3 DNA: TGTGCCAGCAGCTCCCCGGGGGCCCAAGAGACCCAGTACTTC
J gene: TRBJ2-4; D gene: NA; clone size: NA; V gene: TRBV9; CDR3 protein: CASSTGQKNIQYF; CDR3 DNA: TGTGCCAGCAGCACCGGACAGAAAAACATTCAGTACTTC
J gene: TRBJ2-3; D gene: NA; clone size: NA; V gene: TRBV18; CDR3 protein: CASSPPTDTQYF; CDR3 DNA: TGTGCCAGCTCACCACCGACAGATACGCAGTATTTT
J gene: TRBJ2-5; D gene: NA; clone size: NA; V gene: TRBV6-6; CDR3 protein: CASSSGLDGTQYF; CDR3 DNA: TGTGCCAGCAGTTCGGGCCTAGATGGGACCCAGTACTTC
J gene: TRBJ2-7; D gene: NA; clone size: NA; V gene: TRBV6-1; CDR3 protein: CASSDGPREFYEQYF; CDR3 DNA: TGTGCCAGCAGTGACGGGCCCCGCGAATTCTACGAGCAGTACTTC
J gene: TRBJ2-1; D gene: TRBD2; clone size: NA; V gene: TRBV7-2; CDR3 protein: CASSSAPSGLNPEQFF; CDR3 DNA: TGTGCCAGCAGCTCAGCCCCTAGCGGCCTCAATCCAGAGCAGTTCTTC
J gene: TRBJ1-5; D gene: NA; clone size: NA; V gene: TRBV5-5; CDR3 protein: CASSLEEVNYSNQPQHF; CDR3 DNA: TGTGCCAGCAGCTTGGAGGAGGTTAACTATAGCAATCAGCCCCAGCATTTT